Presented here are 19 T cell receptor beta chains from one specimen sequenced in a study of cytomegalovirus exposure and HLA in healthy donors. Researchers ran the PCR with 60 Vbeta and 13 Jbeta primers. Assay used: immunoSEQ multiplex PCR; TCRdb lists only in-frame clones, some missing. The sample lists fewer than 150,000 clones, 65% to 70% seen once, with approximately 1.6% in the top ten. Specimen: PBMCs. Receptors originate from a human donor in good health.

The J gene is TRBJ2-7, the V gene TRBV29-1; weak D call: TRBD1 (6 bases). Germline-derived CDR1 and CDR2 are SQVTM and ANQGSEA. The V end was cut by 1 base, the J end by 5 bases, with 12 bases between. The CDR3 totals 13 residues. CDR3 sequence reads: CSVEVGQGNEQYF. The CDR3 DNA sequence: TGCAGCGTTGAAGTGGGCCAGGGGAACGAGCAGTACTTC.

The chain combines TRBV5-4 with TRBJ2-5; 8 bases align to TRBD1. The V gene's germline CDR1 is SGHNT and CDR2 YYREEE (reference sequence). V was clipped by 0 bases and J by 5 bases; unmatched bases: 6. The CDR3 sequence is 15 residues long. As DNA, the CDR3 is TGTGCCAGCAGCTTGGAGACAGGGGTTGTGGAGACCCAGTACTTC. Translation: CASSLETGVVETQYF.

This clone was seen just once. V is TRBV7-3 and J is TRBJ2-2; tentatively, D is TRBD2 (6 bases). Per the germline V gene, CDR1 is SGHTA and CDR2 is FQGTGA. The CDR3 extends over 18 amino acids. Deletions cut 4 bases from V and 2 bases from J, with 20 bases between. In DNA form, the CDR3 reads TGTGCCAGCAGCTCACCCCTTGGGGGGATAGGAAACACCGGGGAGCTGTTTTTT. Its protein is CASSSPLGGIGNTGELFF.

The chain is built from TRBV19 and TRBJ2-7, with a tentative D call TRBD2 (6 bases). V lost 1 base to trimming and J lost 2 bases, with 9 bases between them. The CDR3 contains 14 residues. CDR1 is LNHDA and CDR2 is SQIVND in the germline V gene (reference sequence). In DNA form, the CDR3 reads TGTGCCAGTAGTATAGGTCGCGGGACCTACGAGCAGTACTTC. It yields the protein CASSIGRGTYEQYF.

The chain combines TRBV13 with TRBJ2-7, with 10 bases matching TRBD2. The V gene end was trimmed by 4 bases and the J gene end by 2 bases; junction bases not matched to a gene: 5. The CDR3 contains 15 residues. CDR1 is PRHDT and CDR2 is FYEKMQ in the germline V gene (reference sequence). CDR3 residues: CASSSGLAPAYEQYF. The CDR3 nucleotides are TGTGCCAGCAGCTCGGGACTAGCGCCAGCCTACGAGCAGTACTTC.

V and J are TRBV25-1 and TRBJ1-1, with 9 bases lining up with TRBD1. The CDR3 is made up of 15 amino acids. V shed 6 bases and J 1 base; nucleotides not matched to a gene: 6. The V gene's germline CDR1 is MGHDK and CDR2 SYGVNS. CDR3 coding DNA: TGTGCCAGCAGGGGACAGGGAGGGCAGAACACTGAAGCTTTCTTT. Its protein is CASRGQGGQNTEAFF.

In nucleotides, the CDR3 is TGTGCCAGAAGGGGTACAGGGGGTCAGCCCCAGCATTTT. Protein product: CARRGTGGQPQHF. The genes are TRBV19 and TRBJ1-5; the match to TRBD1 covers 8 bases. CDR3 length: 13 residues. V was clipped by 9 bases and J by 6 bases; unmatched bases: 7. Germline CDR1 is LNHDA and CDR2 is SQIVND (reference sequence).

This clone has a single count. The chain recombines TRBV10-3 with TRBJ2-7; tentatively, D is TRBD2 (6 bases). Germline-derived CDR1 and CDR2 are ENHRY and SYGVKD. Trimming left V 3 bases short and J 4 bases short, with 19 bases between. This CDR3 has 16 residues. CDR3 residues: CAISDGRGATPYEQYF. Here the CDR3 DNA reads TGTGCCATCAGTGATGGGCGCGGGGCGACTCCTTACGAGCAGTACTTC.

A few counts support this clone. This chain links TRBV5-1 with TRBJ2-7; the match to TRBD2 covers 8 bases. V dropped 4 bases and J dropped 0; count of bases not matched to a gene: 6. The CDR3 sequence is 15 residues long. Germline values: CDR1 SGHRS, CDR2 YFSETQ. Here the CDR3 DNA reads TGCGCCAGCAGCGACCTAGCGGGTCGCTCCTACGAGCAGTACTTC. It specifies CASSDLAGRSYEQYF.

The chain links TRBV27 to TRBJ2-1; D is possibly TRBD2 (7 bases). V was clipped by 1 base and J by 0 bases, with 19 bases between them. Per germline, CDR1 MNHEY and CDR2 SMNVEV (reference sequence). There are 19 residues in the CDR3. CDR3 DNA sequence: TGTGCCAGCAGTTTATATTCGACGGGGGCGGGAGCCTCCTACAATGAGCAGTTCTTC. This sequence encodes CASSLYSTGAGASYNEQFF.

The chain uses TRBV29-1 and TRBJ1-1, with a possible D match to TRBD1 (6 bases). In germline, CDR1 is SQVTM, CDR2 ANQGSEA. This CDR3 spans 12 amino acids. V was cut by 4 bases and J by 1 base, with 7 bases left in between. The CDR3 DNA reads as TGCAGCGTTGCCAGGGGGAACACTGAAGCTTTCTTT. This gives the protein CSVARGNTEAFF. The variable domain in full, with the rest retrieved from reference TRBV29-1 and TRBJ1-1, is SAVISQKPSRDICQRGTSLTIQCQVDSQVTMMFWYRQQPGQSLTLIATANQGSEATYESGFVIDKFPISRPNLTFSTLTVSNMSPEDSSIYLCSVARGNTEAFFGQGTRLTVV.

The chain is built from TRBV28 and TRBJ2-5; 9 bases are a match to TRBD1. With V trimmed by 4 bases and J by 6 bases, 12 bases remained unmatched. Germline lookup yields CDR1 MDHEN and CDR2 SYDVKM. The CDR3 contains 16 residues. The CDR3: CASSSPPGTGIKTQYF. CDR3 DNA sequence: TGTGCCAGCAGTTCCCCTCCCGGGACAGGGATAAAGACCCAGTACTTC.

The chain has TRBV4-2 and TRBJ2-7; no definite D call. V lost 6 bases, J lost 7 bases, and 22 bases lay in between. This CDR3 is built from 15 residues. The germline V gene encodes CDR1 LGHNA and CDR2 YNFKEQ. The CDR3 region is CASSQSTRARMEQYF. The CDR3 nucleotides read TGTGCCAGCAGTCAGTCTACCCGAGCCAGGATGGAGCAGTACTTC.

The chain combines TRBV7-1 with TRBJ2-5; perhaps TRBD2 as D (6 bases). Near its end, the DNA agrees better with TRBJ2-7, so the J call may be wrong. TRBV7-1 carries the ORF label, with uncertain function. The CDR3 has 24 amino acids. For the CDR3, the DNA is TGTGCCAGCAGCTCTTATGTGCCCTGGGGGGATTTGGGGACTGCTAGCGCACTTCCCTACGAGCAGTACTTC. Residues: CASSSYVPWGDLGTASALPYEQYF.

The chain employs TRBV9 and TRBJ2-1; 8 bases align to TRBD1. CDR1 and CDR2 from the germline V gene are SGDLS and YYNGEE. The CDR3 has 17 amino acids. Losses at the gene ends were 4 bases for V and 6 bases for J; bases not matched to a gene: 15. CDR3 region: CASSTSLPDRGSNEQFF. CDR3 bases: TGTGCCAGCAGCACTAGTTTGCCCGACAGGGGATCCAATGAGCAGTTCTTC.

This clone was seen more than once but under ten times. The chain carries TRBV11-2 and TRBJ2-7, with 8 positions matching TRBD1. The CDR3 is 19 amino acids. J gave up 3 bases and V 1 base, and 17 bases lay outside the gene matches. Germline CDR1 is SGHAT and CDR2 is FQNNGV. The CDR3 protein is CASSLGSESGGEANYEQYF. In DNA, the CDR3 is TGTGCCAGCAGCTTAGGATCCGAGTCAGGGGGCGAGGCCAACTACGAGCAGTACTTC.

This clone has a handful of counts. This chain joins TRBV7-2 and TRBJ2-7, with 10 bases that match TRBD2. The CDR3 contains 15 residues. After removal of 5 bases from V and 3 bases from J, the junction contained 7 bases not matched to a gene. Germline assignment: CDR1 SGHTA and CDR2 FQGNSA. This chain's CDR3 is CASSLLAGAHYEQYF. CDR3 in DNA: TGTGCCAGCAGCCTCCTAGCGGGAGCCCACTACGAGCAGTACTTC.

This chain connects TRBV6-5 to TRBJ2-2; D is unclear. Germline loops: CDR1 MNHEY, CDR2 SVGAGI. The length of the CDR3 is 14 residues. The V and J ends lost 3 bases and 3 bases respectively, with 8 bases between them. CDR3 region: CASSYLSDTGELFF. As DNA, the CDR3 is TGTGCCAGCAGTTATTTGTCGGACACCGGGGAGCTGTTTTTT.

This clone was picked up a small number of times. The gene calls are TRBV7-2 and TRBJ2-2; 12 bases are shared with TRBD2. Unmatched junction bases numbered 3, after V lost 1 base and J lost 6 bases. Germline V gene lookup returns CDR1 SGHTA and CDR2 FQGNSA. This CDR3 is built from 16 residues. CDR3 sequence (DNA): TGTGCCAGCAGCTTAGGAACTAGCGGGAGGTCCGGGGAGCTGTTTTTT. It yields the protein CASSLGTSGRSGELFF.